One and the same sample provided the 20 T cell receptor beta chains below, sequenced in a study of regulatory T cells in long-lasting Graves disease. The sample's time point: persistent/refractory GD, antithyroid drugs over 5 years with positive TRAb. PBMCs were the source of the RNA used for TCR sequencing. Building the TCR beta libraries relied on iRepertoire HTBI primers, and CDR3 regions underwent Arm-PCR. TCRdb used MiXCR to reprocess the multiplex PCR reads, holding one entry per CDR3 protein. Of roughly 300,000 distinct CDR3 sequences in the sample, roughly a fifth are singletons; the top ten hold more than 50%. The sample in question was peripheral blood mononuclear cells (PBMCs), obtained when the disease was refractory, from a patient treated with antithyroid drugs. These receptors were collected from a female donor with Graves disease.

This clonotype was detected many times. The chain employs TRBV28 and TRBJ2-7; D might be TRBD1 (5 bases). CDR1 and CDR2 from the germline V gene are MDHEN and SYDVKM. There are 15 residues in the CDR3. Trimming shortened V by 6 bases and J by 2 bases, and 17 bases separated the two germline ends. The chain's CDR3 is CASSLAGIRTYEQYF. DNA for the CDR3: TGTGCCAGCAGCCTTGCAGGGATTCGGACCTACGAGCAGTACTTC.

Many counts were recorded for this clonotype. The V and J genes are TRBV6-2 or TRBV6-3 and TRBJ1-5, with D unclear. The V gene lost 0 bases and the J gene lost 4 bases, with 7 bases spanning the gap. The CDR3 is 14 residues long. CDR1 and CDR2 from the germline V gene are MNHEY and SVGEGT. The CDR3 nucleotides read TGTGCCAGCAGTTACTCGGACGGGAATCAGCCCCAGCATTTT. It is translated as CASSYSDGNQPQHF.

This rearrangement joins TRBV18 to TRBJ1-4; 7 bases are shared with TRBD1. The trim removed 4 bases at V and 6 bases at J, leaving 8 bases unmatched. Looked up from germline, CDR1 is KGHSH and CDR2 is LQKENI. The CDR3 extends over 15 amino acids. DNA of the CDR3: TGTGCCAGCTCACTGGGACAGCCCCGTGATGAAAAACTGTTTTTT. Its protein is CASSLGQPRDEKLFF.

Details on this clonotype: This clone may be a read error of a much larger clone one base away. This CDR3 is missing its conserved last phenylalanine or tryptophan, likely due to a read error. Here the CDR3 DNA reads TGCGCCAGCCGTCGGGTACCGAACACCGGGGAGCTGTTTCTT. Translation gives CASRRVPNTGELFL. The rearrangement links TRBV5-1 to TRBJ2-2; D unclear. This CDR3 region has 14 residues. Per germline, CDR1 SGHRS and CDR2 YFSETQ. Between the trimmed V and J ends, which lost 7 bases and 0 bases, there was a span of 10 bases.

With respect to this clonotype: A junction boundary mismatches the germline segment, possibly from a read error. The J gene is TRBJ1-1, the V gene TRBV19; D is uncertain. This CDR3 is built from 14 residues. CDR1 is LNHDA, CDR2 SQIVND, per germline (reference sequence). The CDR3 loop is CAGSLVRMNTEAFF. The DNA for the CDR3 is TGTGCCGGTAGTTTGGTCAGGATGAACACTGAAGCTTTCTTT.

This clonotype turned up a few times. The chain employs TRBV6-2 or TRBV6-3 and TRBJ1-2; 8 nucleotides align to TRBD1. This CDR3 is built from 14 residues. J gave up 4 bases and V 2 bases, and 3 bases lay outside the gene matches. Germline CDR1 MNHEY, CDR2 SVGEGT. The CDR3 loop reads CASSYGQGVYGYTF. The CDR3 region has the DNA TGTGCCAGCAGTTACGGACAGGGAGTCTATGGCTACACCTTC.

The table lists this clonotype with a few counts. The chain employs TRBV20-1 and TRBJ2-2, with 7 bases identical to TRBD1. V lost 2 bases and J lost 6; bases outside the gene matches: 21. Germline loops: CDR1 DFQATT, CDR2 SNEGSKA (reference sequence). This CDR3 has 19 residues. CDR3 DNA sequence: TGCAGTGCTAGATTAAAGCGACGGACAGGCCTGAACGTCGCCGGGGAGCTGTTTTTT. It codes for CSARLKRRTGLNVAGELFF.

Comments on this clonotype: A much larger clone lies one base from this, so it may be a read error. This chain uses TRBV6-5 with TRBJ2-7; 8 bases are shared with TRBD1. The CDR3 is 15 amino acids. Germline loops: CDR1 MNHEY, CDR2 SVGAGI. The J segment lost 2 bases and the V segment lost 2 bases, leaving 5 bases of the junction unmatched. The CDR3 sequence is CASSYGTGGAYEQYF. The CDR3 DNA is TGTGCCAGCAGTTACGGGACAGGTGGAGCCTACGAGCAGTACTTC.

J is TRBJ2-1 and V is TRBV12-3 or TRBV12-4, with 10 bases fitting TRBD2. The trim removed 8 bases at V and 3 bases at J, leaving 7 bases unmatched. CDR3 size: 15 residues. The CDR3 loop reads CASCRLAGRYNEQFF. The DNA for the CDR3 is TGTGCCAGCTGCCGACTAGCGGGCCGCTACAATGAGCAGTTCTTC.

This clonotype was found many times. This chain links TRBV2 with TRBJ1-4; D possibly corresponds to TRBD1 (6 bases). CDR3 length: 14 amino acids. CDR1 SNHLY and CDR2 FYNNEI come from the germline V gene. V dropped 7 bases and J dropped 6 bases, with 15 bases sitting between them. The CDR3 spells CASNFRGADEKLFF. The DNA for the CDR3 is TGTGCCAGCAATTTCAGGGGCGCGGATGAAAAACTGTTTTTT.

This clonotype was observed a few times. The V gene is TRBV27, the J gene TRBJ1-1; D uncertain. Germline V gives CDR1 MNHEY, CDR2 SMNVEV (reference sequence). CDR3 length equals 11 residues. Deletions cut 7 bases from V and 3 bases from J, with 6 bases between. CDR3 coding DNA: TGTGCCAGCAAGCGGGACACTGAAGCTTTCTTT. Translating gives CASKRDTEAFF.

About this clonotype itself: With a much larger clone just one base away, this may be a read error. The CDR3 end shows no conserved phenylalanine or tryptophan, and so a read error is likely. The gene calls are TRBV6-5 and TRBJ2-7; TRBD2 agrees at 8 bases. The CDR3 covers 16 residues. Unmatched junction bases numbered 7, after V lost 0 bases and J lost 3 bases. Per germline, CDR1 MNHEY and CDR2 SVGAGI. CDR3 in DNA: TGTGCCAGCAGTTACTCGATTACTAGCGGATACTACGAGCAGTACCTC. Translating it yields CASSYSITSGYYEQYL.

This clonotype was seen many times. The chain carries TRBV2 and TRBJ2-5; D remains unclear. Germline CDR1 and CDR2: SNHLY and FYNNEI. V was shortened by 6 bases and J by 2 bases, with 13 bases between the two germline ends. The CDR3 consists of 14 residues. Here the CDR3 DNA reads TGTGCCAGCAGCGCCCGCGCGAATCAAGAGACCCAGTACTTC. This sequence encodes CASSARANQETQYF. Looking up the rest from reference TRBV2 and TRBJ2-5 gives the full variable domain: EPEVTQTPSHQVTQMGQEVILRCVPISNHLYFYWYRQILGQKVEFLVSFYNNEISEKSEIFDDQFSVERPDGSNFTLKIRSTKLEDSAMYFCASSARANQETQYFGPGTRLLVL.

In its sample, this clonotype was seen a few times. V gene TRBV28 combines with J gene TRBJ2-2, with 16 nucleotides matching TRBD2. This CDR3 has 17 residues. V was pared by 5 bases and J by 7 bases, with 7 bases of the junction left unmatched. Looked up from germline, CDR1 is MDHEN and CDR2 is SYDVKM. In DNA, the CDR3 is TGTGCCAGCAGTCCGGGACTAGCGGGAGGGCCTGGCGGGGAGCTGTTTTTT. Its protein is CASSPGLAGGPGGELFF.

This clonotype has ten or more counts. The chain uses TRBV6-5 and TRBJ2-7, with D maybe TRBD2 (6 bases). V was clipped by 4 bases and J by 4 bases, with 11 bases between them. Germline V gene sequence: CDR1 MNHEY, CDR2 SVGAGI. This CDR3 comprises 13 residues. The CDR3 nucleotides are TGTGCCAGCAGTTTCGGGACTGCTTACGAGCAGTACTTC. Amino acid sequence: CASSFGTAYEQYF.

This clonotype has a handful of counts. The rearrangement joins TRBV27 to TRBJ2-2; D gene uncertain. V was shortened by 10 bases and J by 8 bases, with 11 bases between the two germline ends. CDR1 MNHEY and CDR2 SMNVEV come from the germline V gene (reference sequence). CDR3 length: 11 residues. CDR3 DNA sequence: TGTGCCACCTATACAAGGGGGGAGCTGTTTTTT. Encoded protein: CATYTRGELFF.

This clonotype was seen more than once but under ten times. V gene TRBV6-9 combines with J gene TRBJ2-5; D is uncertain. This CDR3 is built from 13 residues. The germline CDR1 and CDR2 sequences are MNHGY and SVAAGI. V was trimmed by 3 bases and J by 3 bases, leaving 8 bases between them. CDR3 DNA sequence: TGTGCCAGCAGTTACCGTGTCGAAGAGACCCAGTACTTC. As protein: CASSYRVEETQYF.

As for this clonotype: The CDR3 ends on some other residue instead of the conserved phenylalanine or tryptophan, so this is likely a read error. It is unclear where the CDR3 begins or ends on the DNA, so no DNA is shown, and the CDR3 is as TCRdb lists it. The chain uses TRBV6-1 and TRBJ2-7; no DNA check was done on the table's D call, TRBD1. The CDR3 extends over 8 residues, inclusive of both ends. CDR1 and CDR2 from the germline V gene are MNHNS and SASEGT. CDR3 in amino acids: CASSPRGT.

The chain recombines TRBV15 with TRBJ2-1, with D maybe TRBD2 (5 bases). Germline assignment: CDR1 LNHNV and CDR2 YYDKDF (reference sequence). Deletions cut 4 bases from V and 2 bases from J, with 15 bases between. The CDR3 is 16 amino acids. The CDR3 nucleotides are TGTGCCACCAGCACAACACGGGAACCCCCCTACAATGAGCAGTTCTTC. It encodes CATSTTREPPYNEQFF.

This clonotype was recorded a few times. The rearrangement links TRBV7-2 to TRBJ2-2; D unclear. Germline V CDR1 and CDR2: SGHTA, FQGNSA. This CDR3 has 12 residues. With 5 bases removed from V and 4 bases from J, the gap between germline ends came to 5 bases. The CDR3 is CASSRRTGELFF. In DNA form, the CDR3 reads TGTGCCAGCAGCCGACGCACCGGGGAGCTGTTTTTT.